The next 16 T cell receptor beta chains were all read from a single sample in a study of CD8 T cells in ankylosing spondylitis. TCRdb itself ran the 5' RACE reads through MiXCR, one entry per CDR3 protein. Counted here are about 540,000 distinct CDR3 sequences, roughly 13% occurring once; the ten biggest clones make up around 7%. The study's findings and limits: Typical of ankylosing spondylitis blood, it appeared, was a TCR beta motif of eight highly homologous variants.

Their target antigens are unknown. Sequencing used blood, either unsorted or a sorted T cell fraction (not recorded which). These receptors were taken from a male donor with ankylosing spondylitis.

There are a few counts of this clonotype. This rearrangement joins TRBV18 to TRBJ1-5; the match to TRBD1 covers 10 bases. V was pared by 3 bases and J by 4 bases, with 3 bases of the junction left unmatched. Per germline, CDR1 KGHSH and CDR2 LQKENI. The CDR3 is 15 residues long. The CDR3 protein is CASSPWTGGNQPQHF. In DNA, the CDR3 is TGTGCCAGCTCACCGTGGACAGGGGGGAATCAGCCCCAGCATTTT.

This clonotype was picked up a small number of times. V is TRBV5-8 and J is TRBJ1-5; no firm D call. The CDR3 is made up of 14 amino acids. V lost 9 bases, J lost 0 bases, and 13 bases lay in between. Germline V gene data show CDR1 as SGHTS and CDR2 as YDEGEE. CDR3 bases: TGTGCCACCGAGTCCCGTGGTAGCAATCAGCCCCAGCATTTT. This codes for CATESRGSNQPQHF.

The chain couples TRBV11-2 to TRBJ2-3; maybe TRBD2 (6 bases). This CDR3 has 15 amino acids. Germline V CDR1 and CDR2: SGHAT, FQNNGV. The germline V and J ends were trimmed by 6 bases and 5 bases, with 18 bases remaining between them. CDR3 in DNA: TGTGCCAGCAGTTACCGGGACTCAGCAAGAGATACGCAGTATTTT. It yields the protein CASSYRDSARDTQYF. The full variable domain, its missing parts supplied by reference TRBV11-2 and TRBJ2-3, is EAGVAQSPRYKIIEKRQSVAFWCNPISGHATLYWYQQILGQGPKLLIQFQNNGVVDDSQLPKDRFSAERLKGVDSTLKIQPAKLEDSAVYLCASSYRDSARDTQYFGPGTRLTVL.

This clonotype appeared many times. V and J are TRBV20-1 and TRBJ2-4, with D perhaps matching TRBD1 or TRBD2 (5 bases each). The CDR3 runs to 13 residues. Trimming stripped 5 bases from V and 6 bases from J, with 14 bases between. Germline assignment: CDR1 DFQATT and CDR2 SNEGSKA (reference sequence). This chain's CDR3 is CSALKPGGNIQYF. CDR3 nucleotides: TGCAGTGCTCTAAAGCCTGGGGGAAACATTCAGTACTTC.

The chain employs TRBV7-6 and TRBJ1-3; the match to TRBD1 covers 9 bases. This CDR3 is 16 amino acids long. V was pared by 0 bases and J by 6 bases, with 6 bases of the junction left unmatched. Germline CDR1 is SGHVS and CDR2 is FNYEAQ. The CDR3 DNA sequence: TGTGCCAGCAGCTTAGCTACGGGACAGGGAGTAAACACCATATATTTT. This gives the protein CASSLATGQGVNTIYF.

J is TRBJ2-5 and V is TRBV27; 9 nucleotides line up with TRBD2. There are 15 residues in the CDR3. V dropped 4 bases and J dropped 4; count of bases not matched to a gene: 7. Germline V gene sequence: CDR1 MNHEY, CDR2 SMNVEV (reference sequence). CDR3 sequence reads: CASSWASGTGETQYF. The CDR3 coding sequence is TGTGCCAGCAGTTGGGCTAGCGGGACCGGAGAGACCCAGTACTTC.

This clonotype was detected only a few times. CDR3 bases: TGCAGTGCACCTCCCGGAGGAGGCCCCAACGAGCAGTACTTC. Its translation is CSAPPGGGPNEQYF. The chain carries TRBV20-1 and TRBJ2-7; perhaps TRBD2 as D (5 bases). Germline CDR1 reads DFQATT; CDR2 reads SNEGSKA (reference sequence). Deletions cut 6 bases from V and 5 bases from J, with 20 bases between. The CDR3 sequence is 14 residues long.

This clonotype was recorded at least ten times. The chain joins TRBV7-9 to TRBJ1-3, with unresolved D. The CDR3 extends over 14 amino acids. Trimming took off 5 bases at V and 0 bases at J, with 8 bases between the two ends. The germline CDR1 and CDR2 sequences are SEHNR and FQNEAQ (reference sequence). The CDR3 nucleotides read TGTGCCAGCAGCATAGACATCTCTGGAAACACCATATATTTT. Amino acid sequence: CASSIDISGNTIYF.

There are a few counts of this clonotype. The rearrangement uses TRBV5-1 and TRBJ1-1, with D perhaps matching TRBD1 (5 bases). This CDR3 has 15 residues. CDR1 and CDR2 (germline): SGHRS, YFSETQ. Trimming left V 2 bases short and J 1 base short, with 12 bases between. CDR3 loop: CASSLIFGGNTEAFF. CDR3 in DNA: TGCGCCAGCAGCTTAATTTTTGGGGGGAACACTGAAGCTTTCTTT. Supplemented by reference TRBV5-1 and TRBJ1-1, the full variable domain reads KAGVTQTPRYLIKTRGQQVTLSCSPISGHRSVSWYQQTPGQGLQFLFEYFSETQRNKGNFPGRFSGRQFSNSRSEMNVSTLELGDSALYLCASSLIFGGNTEAFFGQGTRLTVV.

This clonotype was seen a handful of times. The CDR3 reads CASSLYSGTGVGNEQFF. CDR3 bases: TGTGCCAGCTCACTCTACTCCGGGACAGGGGTCGGCAATGAGCAGTTCTTC. This rearrangement joins TRBV18 to TRBJ2-1; 10 bases are shared with TRBD1. The CDR3 loop spans 17 amino acids. V was clipped by 4 bases and J by 6 bases; unmatched bases: 12. The germline gives CDR1 KGHSH, CDR2 LQKENI.

CDR3: CASSQVILRRERTEAFF. The CDR3 nucleotides read TGTGCCAGCAGCCAAGTTATATTAAGGAGGGAGCGCACTGAAGCTTTCTTT. The rearrangement uses TRBV14 and TRBJ1-1, with D unclear. The CDR3 is 17 amino acids. CDR1 SGHDN and CDR2 FVKESK come from the germline V gene. V dropped 1 base and J dropped 4 bases, with 19 bases sitting between them.

This clonotype was counted between two and nine times. V usage is TRBV12-3 or TRBV12-4 and J usage is TRBJ1-2; D is unresolved. This CDR3 has 16 amino acids. V was pared by 4 bases and J by 4 bases, with 19 bases between. The CDR3 region is CASSSNPGSGLYGYTF. CDR3 coding DNA: TGTGCCAGCAGTTCCAATCCCGGGAGCGGACTCTATGGCTACACCTTC.

In its sample, this clonotype was seen many times. This chain joins TRBV5-1 and TRBJ2-1, with 12 nucleotides matching TRBD2. Germline V gene lookup returns CDR1 SGHRS and CDR2 YFSETQ. V lost 0 bases, J lost 4 bases, and 2 bases stayed unmatched. This CDR3 spans 16 amino acids. This chain's CDR3 is CASSLGLAGAYNEQFF. The CDR3 DNA reads TGCGCCAGCAGCTTGGGACTAGCGGGAGCTTACAATGAGCAGTTCTTC.

The J gene is TRBJ2-7, the V gene TRBV7-9; D is uncertain. Looked up from germline, CDR1 is SEHNR and CDR2 is FQNEAQ (reference sequence). V was pared by 3 bases and J by 6 bases, with 9 bases between. This CDR3 has 12 amino acids. The CDR3 spells CASSLSLIEQYF. DNA for the CDR3: TGTGCCAGCAGCTTGTCGCTCATCGAGCAGTACTTC.

The table lists this clonotype with a few counts. The chain has TRBV5-1 and TRBJ2-3, with 10 bases lining up with TRBD1. V lost 4 bases to trimming and J lost 5 bases; unmatched junction nucleotides: 10. The CDR3 length is 16 residues. The germline V gene has CDR1 SGHRS and CDR2 YFSETQ. CDR3 sequence: CASSLDRGAIRDTQYF. The CDR3 DNA sequence: TGCGCCAGCAGCCTGGACAGGGGGGCAATAAGAGATACGCAGTATTTT.

Only a few counts were recorded for this clonotype. V gene TRBV5-1 combines with J gene TRBJ2-5; tentative D call: TRBD2 (5 bases). V was shortened by 0 bases and J by 2 bases, with 11 bases between the two germline ends. The CDR3 extends over 15 amino acids. Germline assignment: CDR1 SGHRS and CDR2 YFSETQ. The DNA for the CDR3 is TGCGCCAGCAGCTTGGGAGGGATAGATCAAGAGACCCAGTACTTC. Protein sequence: CASSLGGIDQETQYF.